This passage covers 17 T cell receptor beta chains from one sample sequenced in a study of immune heterogeneity within non-small cell lung tumors. The starting template was genomic DNA from bulk tumor, approximately 630 ng per sample. While surgery was under way, several biopsies spaced far apart were taken per primary tumor. The study enrolled patients with untreated, newly diagnosed non-small cell lung cancer who underwent curative surgery. The TCR beta CDR3 region was amplified by multiplex PCR employing 32 V and 13 J primers. TCRdb redid the calling of the multiplex PCR reads with MiXCR, one entry per CDR3 protein. The data show approximately 3,200 distinct CDR3 sequences, around a fifth seen once. Input material: lung tumor tissue. The receptors shown here come from a man in his sixties with non-small cell lung cancer.

This clonotype rates as medium-sized. The V call is TRBV6-1, the J call TRBJ2-1; 10 bases are a match to TRBD1. Trimming at V came to 6 bases and at J to 3 bases, leaving 8 bases not matched to a gene. CDR3 length: 16 amino acids. The germline CDR1 and CDR2 sequences are MNHNS and SASEGT. The CDR3 bases are TGTGCCAGCAGAGGAGGGACAGGGGCGAACTACAATGAGCAGTTCTTC. Protein product: CASRGGTGANYNEQFF.

The CDR3 is CASTDKGEVGNKPQHF. The CDR3 bases are TGTGCCAGTACCGACAAAGGGGAAGTCGGAAATAAGCCCCAGCATTTT. V and J are TRBV19 and TRBJ1-5, with D perhaps TRBD1 (5 bases). Germline loops: CDR1 LNHDA, CDR2 SQIVND (reference sequence). Trimming took 7 bases from V and 8 from J, leaving 24 bases between them. The CDR3 runs to 16 residues.

This clonotype is termed medium-sized (0.01 to 0.1%). The chain has TRBV4-1 and TRBJ2-7; perhaps TRBD1 as D (6 bases). V shed 0 bases and J shed 10 bases, with 13 bases lying between them. This CDR3 region has 13 residues. CDR1 and CDR2 from the germline V gene are MGHRA and YSYEKL. The CDR3 DNA follows: TGCGCCAGCAGCCAAGATCTTTGGACAGCACAGTACTTC. Translating gives CASSQDLWTAQYF.

Judged by abundance, this clonotype is medium-sized. The rearrangement links TRBV6-6 to TRBJ2-2, with D possibly TRBD2 on 5 matching bases. Looked up from germline, CDR1 is MNHNY and CDR2 is SVGAGI (reference sequence). CDR3 length equals 14 residues. Trimming cost V 2 bases and J 6 bases, with 10 bases left between them. CDR3 nucleotides: TGTGCCAGCAGTTACACTACTAGACCCGGGGAGCTGTTTTTT. It codes for CASSYTTRPGELFF.

Judged by abundance, this clonotype is medium-sized. This sequence joins TRBV6-6 and TRBJ2-3; 7 bases are shared with TRBD2. V lost 0 bases and J lost 2; bases outside the gene matches: 2. Germline CDR1 MNHNY, CDR2 SVGAGI (reference sequence). CDR3 size: 15 residues. In DNA, the CDR3 is TGTGCCAGCAGTTACTCTCTAGCGGACACAGATACGCAGTATTTT. Translated: CASSYSLADTDTQYF.

The chain carries TRBV5-1 and TRBJ1-4; D gene ambiguous. The V end lost 0 bases, the J end lost 8 bases, and 17 bases lay between the germline ends. Germline CDR1 reads SGHRS; CDR2 reads YFSETQ. This CDR3 region has 16 residues. CDR3 DNA sequence: TGCGCCAGCAGCTTGGACTGGGGTGGTGGGTCAGAAAAACTGTTTTTT. As protein: CASSLDWGGGSEKLFF. Complete variable domain (other parts from reference TRBV5-1 and TRBJ1-4): KAGVTQTPRYLIKTRGQQVTLSCSPISGHRSVSWYQQTPGQGLQFLFEYFSETQRNKGNFPGRFSGRQFSNSRSEMNVSTLELGDSALYLCASSLDWGGGSEKLFFGSGTQLSVL.

The CDR3 nucleotides read TGCGCCAGCAGCGCAAATCAGGGTAGCGGGGAGCTGTTTTTT. It is translated as CASSANQGSGELFF. The V and J genes are TRBV5-1 and TRBJ2-2; D is possibly TRBD1 (5 bases). The CDR3 is 14 residues long. V lost 4 bases and J 7 bases, leaving 14 bases between the germline ends. Per the germline V gene, CDR1 is SGHRS and CDR2 is YFSETQ. The whole variable domain, filled in from reference TRBV5-1 and TRBJ2-2, reads KAGVTQTPRYLIKTRGQQVTLSCSPISGHRSVSWYQQTPGQGLQFLFEYFSETQRNKGNFPGRFSGRQFSNSRSEMNVSTLELGDSALYLCASSANQGSGELFFGEGSRLTVL.

J is TRBJ2-7 and V is TRBV5-1; 13 positions agree with TRBD2. This CDR3 has 18 amino acids. Germline trimming cut 2 bases from V and 4 bases from J; bases unmatched to any gene: 12. The germline V gene encodes CDR1 SGHRS and CDR2 YFSETQ. CDR3 DNA: TGCGCCAGCAGCTTTACAACTAGCGGGAGGGCCGCCGGTTACGAGCAGTACTTC. This translates into CASSFTTSGRAAGYEQYF. Full variable domain (missing parts from reference TRBV5-1 and TRBJ2-7): KAGVTQTPRYLIKTRGQQVTLSCSPISGHRSVSWYQQTPGQGLQFLFEYFSETQRNKGNFPGRFSGRQFSNSRSEMNVSTLELGDSALYLCASSFTTSGRAAGYEQYFGPGTRLTVT.

This clonotype has more than one count but fewer than ten. This may stem from a read error, because a much larger clone lies one nucleotide away. The chain has TRBV11-2 and TRBJ2-7; possibly TRBD2 for D (5 bases). The CDR3 has 13 amino acids. V dropped 4 bases and J dropped 7 bases, with 14 bases sitting between them. Germline V gene lookup returns CDR1 SGHAT and CDR2 FQNNGV. CDR3 loop: CASSWELNGEQYF. The CDR3 DNA sequence: TGTGCCAGCAGCTGGGAGCTCAACGGGGAGCAGTACTTC.

With respect to this clonotype: At one boundary the junction diverges from the germline segment, which might be a read error. This chain uses TRBV15 with TRBJ2-7; D gene ambiguous. This CDR3 has 15 amino acids. CDR1 and CDR2 (germline): LNHNV, YYDKDF (reference sequence). The CDR3 coding sequence is TGTGCCACCAGCAGAGGAGCAGGCGCCCTATACGAGCAGTCCTTC. This sequence encodes CATSRGAGALYEQSF.

This clonotype was observed a few times. This may come from a read error, since a much larger clone is one base off. V and J are TRBV18 and TRBJ1-1; D might be TRBD1 (6 bases). With 4 bases removed from V and 9 bases from J, the gap between germline ends came to 18 bases. CDR3 length: 14 amino acids. CDR1 and CDR2 (germline): KGHSH, LQKENI. The chain's CDR3 is CASSQGGQMAQAFF. DNA of the CDR3: TGTGCCAGCTCACAGGGGGGGCAGATGGCTCAAGCTTTCTTT.

Notes on this clonotype: This may arise from a read error, as a much more abundant clone is one base away. The chain combines TRBV7-9 with TRBJ2-7; 8 positions match TRBD1. The germline V gene has CDR1 SEHNR and CDR2 FQNEAQ (reference sequence). CDR3 length: 14 amino acids. The CDR3, as DNA: TGTGACAGCAGTCCCGGACAGGGTGTCGACGAGCAGTACTTC. Amino acid sequence: CDSSPGQGVDEQYF.

By share, this clonotype ranks as medium-sized. The chain carries TRBV10-1 and TRBJ2-3, with TRBD1 identical over 12 bases. V was pared by 8 bases and J by 2 bases, with 2 bases of the junction left unmatched. The CDR3 spans 14 residues. The germline V gene encodes CDR1 WNHNN and CDR2 SYGVQD (reference sequence). This CDR3 reads CASGTGGNTDTQYF. The CDR3 bases are TGCGCCAGCGGGACAGGGGGCAACACAGATACGCAGTATTTT.

This clonotype was found a few times. The V gene is TRBV10-3, the J gene TRBJ1-5, with a weak D call TRBD1 (5 bases). V was pared by 9 bases and J by 3 bases, with 9 bases between. Germline V gives CDR1 ENHRY, CDR2 SYGVKD. The CDR3 runs to 12 residues. As DNA, the CDR3 is TGTGCCATTTCCGGGACCAATCAGCCCCAGCATTTT. Its protein product is CAISGTNQPQHF.

This clonotype is labeled as medium-sized. This rearrangement joins TRBV20-1 to TRBJ2-2; maybe TRBD1 (6 bases). The V end was cut by 3 bases, the J end by 4 bases, with 18 bases between. In germline, CDR1 is DFQATT, CDR2 SNEGSKA (reference sequence). CDR3 size: 16 residues. CDR3 in amino acids: CSASSRGAGVTGELFF. CDR3 nucleotide sequence: TGCAGTGCTAGCTCGCGAGGGGCAGGGGTCACCGGGGAGCTGTTTTTT.

By its share, this clonotype is medium-sized (0.01 to 0.1%). The gene calls are TRBV7-9 and TRBJ2-2; 9 bases agree with TRBD2. Germline CDR1 reads SEHNR; CDR2 reads FQNEAQ (reference sequence). Losses at the gene ends were 3 bases for V and 3 bases for J; bases not matched to a gene: 8. The length of the CDR3 is 17 residues. The chain's CDR3 is CASSFPKREADTGELFF. For the CDR3, the DNA is TGTGCCAGCAGCTTTCCAAAGCGGGAGGCTGACACCGGGGAGCTGTTTTTT.

A few counts support this clonotype. A much larger clone is a single base away; this may be a read error. The J gene is TRBJ1-6, the V gene TRBV6-2 or TRBV6-3, with 8 bases lining up with TRBD1. In germline, CDR1 is MNHEY, CDR2 SVGEGT. The CDR3 sequence is 15 residues long. In DNA form, the CDR3 reads TGTGCCAGCAGTCACTCAAGGACAGGGAATTCACCCCTCCACTTT. Translating gives CASSHSRTGNSPLHF.